Detailed here is one TCR beta chain. Method: immunoSEQ multiplex PCR; TCRdb's copy keeps in-frame clones and lacks some. The table lists roughly 160,000 clones, around 81% of them singletons. The data originate from a study of blood T cell repertoires in COVID-19. In the study overall: Some COVID-19 samples were acute and others convalescent; all came from the United States, Italy and Spain.

Germline V gene lookup returns CDR1 MNHEY and CDR2 SVGAGI. The CDR3 extends over 13 amino acids. Trimming removed 2 bases at V and 5 bases at J, with 7 bases between. The gene calls are TRBV6-5 and TRBJ2-1; D possibly corresponds to TRBD2 (6 bases). Sequenced input: peripheral blood. This sequence originates from an elderly woman with COVID-19, enrolled during active disease. The CDR3 bases are TGTGCCAGCAGTTACAGGGAGGACAATGAGCAGTTCTTC. Translation gives CASSYREDNEQFF.